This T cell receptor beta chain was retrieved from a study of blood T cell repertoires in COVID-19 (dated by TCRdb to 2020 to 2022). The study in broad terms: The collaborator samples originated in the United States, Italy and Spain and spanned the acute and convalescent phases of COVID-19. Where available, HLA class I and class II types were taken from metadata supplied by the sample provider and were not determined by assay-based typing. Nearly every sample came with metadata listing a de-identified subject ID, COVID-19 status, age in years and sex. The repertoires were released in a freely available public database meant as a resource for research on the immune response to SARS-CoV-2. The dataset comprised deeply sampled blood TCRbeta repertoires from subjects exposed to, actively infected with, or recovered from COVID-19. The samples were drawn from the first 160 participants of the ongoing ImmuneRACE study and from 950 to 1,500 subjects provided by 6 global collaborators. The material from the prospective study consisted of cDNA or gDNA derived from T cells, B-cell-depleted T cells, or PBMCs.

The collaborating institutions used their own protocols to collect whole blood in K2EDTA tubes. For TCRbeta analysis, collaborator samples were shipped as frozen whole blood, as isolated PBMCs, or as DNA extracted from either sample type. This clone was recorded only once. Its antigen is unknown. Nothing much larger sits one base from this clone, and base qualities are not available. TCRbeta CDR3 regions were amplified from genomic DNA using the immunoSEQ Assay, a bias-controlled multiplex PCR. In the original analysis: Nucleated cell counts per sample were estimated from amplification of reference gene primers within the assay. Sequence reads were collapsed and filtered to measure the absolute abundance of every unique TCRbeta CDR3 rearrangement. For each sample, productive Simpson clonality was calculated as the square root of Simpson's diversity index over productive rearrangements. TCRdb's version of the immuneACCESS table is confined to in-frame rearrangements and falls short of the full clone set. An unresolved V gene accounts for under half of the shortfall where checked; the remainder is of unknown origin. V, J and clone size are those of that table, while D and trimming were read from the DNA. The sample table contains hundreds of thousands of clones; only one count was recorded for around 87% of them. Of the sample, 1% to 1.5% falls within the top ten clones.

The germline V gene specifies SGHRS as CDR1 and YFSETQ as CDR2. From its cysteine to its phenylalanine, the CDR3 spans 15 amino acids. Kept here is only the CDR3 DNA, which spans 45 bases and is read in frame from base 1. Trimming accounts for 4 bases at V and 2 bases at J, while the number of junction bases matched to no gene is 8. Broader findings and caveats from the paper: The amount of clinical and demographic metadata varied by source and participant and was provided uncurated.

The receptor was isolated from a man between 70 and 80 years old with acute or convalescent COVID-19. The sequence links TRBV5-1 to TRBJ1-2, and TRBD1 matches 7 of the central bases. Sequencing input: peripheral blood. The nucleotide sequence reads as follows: TGCGCCAGCAGCCCCGACAGGGCATCCAACTATGGCTACACCTTC. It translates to CASSPDRASNYGYTF.